Described below is a single T cell receptor (beta chain) sequence and its context. Its antigen is not known. A library made for alpha chains picked up this beta chain off target, so its size means little. The CDR3 length is 16 residues. Germline CDR1 and CDR2: PRHDT and FYEKMQ (reference sequence). J was trimmed by 4 bases and V by 5 bases; bases with no gene match: 7. The time point: sample taken at primary tumor resection. Samples came from approximately 65 TRACERx patients with untreated early-stage lung cancer. The data belong to a study of spatial heterogeneity in lung cancer. Across the whole study: Beta-chain sequences were consistently detected more often than alpha-chain sequences.

Whole-study findings and limits: Mutation counts in tumors were tracked by counts of expanded intratumoral alpha and beta TCRs.

One entry per CDR3 protein, called by TCRdb with MiXCR from the 5' RACE reads. The repertoire holds a few thousand distinct CDR3 sequences, with roughly 7.1% as singletons. This TCR was recovered from a female donor with early-stage non-small cell lung cancer. V gene TRBV13 combines with J gene TRBJ2-3; 12 nucleotides align to TRBD2. Source: lung tumor tissue, taken at surgery. CDR3: CASSIITSGGSDTQYF. As DNA, the CDR3 is TGTGCCAGCAGCATCATTACTAGCGGGGGGTCAGATACGCAGTATTTT.